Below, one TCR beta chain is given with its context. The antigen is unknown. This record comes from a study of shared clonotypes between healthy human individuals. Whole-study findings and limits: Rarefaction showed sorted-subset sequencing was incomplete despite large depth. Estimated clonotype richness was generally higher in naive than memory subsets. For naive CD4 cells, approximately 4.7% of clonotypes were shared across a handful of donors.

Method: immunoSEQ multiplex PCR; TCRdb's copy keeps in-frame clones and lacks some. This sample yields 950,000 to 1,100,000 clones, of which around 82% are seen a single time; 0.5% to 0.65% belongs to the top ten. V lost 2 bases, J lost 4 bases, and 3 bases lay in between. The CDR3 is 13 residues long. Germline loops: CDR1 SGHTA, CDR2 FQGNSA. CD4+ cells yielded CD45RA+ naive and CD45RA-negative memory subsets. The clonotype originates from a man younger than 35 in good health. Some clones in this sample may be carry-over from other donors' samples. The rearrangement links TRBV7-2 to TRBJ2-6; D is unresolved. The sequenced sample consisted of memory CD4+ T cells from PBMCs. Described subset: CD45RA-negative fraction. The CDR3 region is CASSLLGANVLTF. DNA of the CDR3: TGTGCCAGCAGCTTACTCGGGGCCAACGTCCTGACTTTC.